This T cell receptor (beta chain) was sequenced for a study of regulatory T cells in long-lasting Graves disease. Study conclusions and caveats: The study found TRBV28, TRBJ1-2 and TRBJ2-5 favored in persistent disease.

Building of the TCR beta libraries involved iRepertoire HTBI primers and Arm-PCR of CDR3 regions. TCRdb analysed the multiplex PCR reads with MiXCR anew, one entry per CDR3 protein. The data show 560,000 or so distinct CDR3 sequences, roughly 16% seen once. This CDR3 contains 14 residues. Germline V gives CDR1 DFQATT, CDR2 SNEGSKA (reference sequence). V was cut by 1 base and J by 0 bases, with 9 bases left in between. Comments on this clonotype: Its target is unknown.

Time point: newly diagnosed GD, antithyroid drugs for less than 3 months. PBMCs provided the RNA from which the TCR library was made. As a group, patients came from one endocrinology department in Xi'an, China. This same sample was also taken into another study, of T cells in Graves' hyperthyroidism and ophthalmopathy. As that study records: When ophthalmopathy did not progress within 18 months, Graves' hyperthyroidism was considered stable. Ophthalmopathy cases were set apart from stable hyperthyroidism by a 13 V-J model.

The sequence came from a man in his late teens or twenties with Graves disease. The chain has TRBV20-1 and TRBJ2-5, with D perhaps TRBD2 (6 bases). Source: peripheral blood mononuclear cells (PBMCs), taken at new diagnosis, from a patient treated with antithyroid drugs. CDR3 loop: CSARAWRDQETQYF. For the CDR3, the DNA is TGCAGTGCTAGAGCCTGGAGGGACCAAGAGACCCAGTACTTC.